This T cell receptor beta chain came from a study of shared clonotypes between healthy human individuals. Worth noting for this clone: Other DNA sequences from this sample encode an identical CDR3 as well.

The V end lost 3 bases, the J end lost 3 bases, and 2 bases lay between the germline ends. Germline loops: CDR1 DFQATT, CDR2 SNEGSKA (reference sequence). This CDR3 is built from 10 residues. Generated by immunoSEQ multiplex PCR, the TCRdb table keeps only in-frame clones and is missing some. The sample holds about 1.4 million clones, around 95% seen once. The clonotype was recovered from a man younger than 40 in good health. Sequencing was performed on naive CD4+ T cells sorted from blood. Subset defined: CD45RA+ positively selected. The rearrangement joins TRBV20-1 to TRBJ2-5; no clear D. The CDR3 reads CSARKETQYF. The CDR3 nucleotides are TGCAGTGCTAGGAAAGAGACCCAGTACTTC.